Included here is one T cell receptor (beta chain) sequence, with context. As handled by the study authors: Reference gene primer amplification gave estimated nucleated cell counts. Data came from immunoSEQ multiplex PCR; TCRdb stores just in-frame clones and leaves some out. V, J and clone size derive from that table, while D and trimming were established from the DNA sequence. The table shows around 150,000 clones, with around 85% occurring only once. The data were taken from a study of blood T cell repertoires in COVID-19. Study information: Both acute and convalescent COVID-19 samples were obtained from the United States, Italy and Spain. PBMCs, B-cell-depleted T cells, or T cells were the source of the cDNA or gDNA that made up the material.

The junction had 9 bases not matched to a gene; V was cut back by 2 bases and J by 4 bases. The CDR3 is made up of 17 amino acids. Per germline, CDR1 MNHNS and CDR2 SASEGT. The chain links TRBV6-1 to TRBJ2-5, with 11 bases identical to TRBD2. The receptor comes from a man in his sixties with acute or convalescent COVID-19. Sequencing used peripheral blood. Here the CDR3 DNA reads TGTGCCAGCAGTGAAAAGGGACTAGCGGACCGGGGAGAGACCCAGTACTTC. This sequence encodes CASSEKGLADRGETQYF.